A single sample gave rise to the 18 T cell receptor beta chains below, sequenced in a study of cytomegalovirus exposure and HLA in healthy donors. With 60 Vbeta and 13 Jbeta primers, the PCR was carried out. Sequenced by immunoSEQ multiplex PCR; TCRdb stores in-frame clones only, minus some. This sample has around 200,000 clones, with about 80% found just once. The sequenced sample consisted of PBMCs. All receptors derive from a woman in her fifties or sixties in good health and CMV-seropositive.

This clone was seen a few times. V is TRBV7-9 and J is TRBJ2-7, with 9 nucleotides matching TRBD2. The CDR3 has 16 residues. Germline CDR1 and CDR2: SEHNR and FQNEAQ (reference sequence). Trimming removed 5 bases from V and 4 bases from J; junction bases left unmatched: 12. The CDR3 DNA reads TGTGCCAGCAGCCCTGGCTTAGCGGGGGACGCGTACGAGCAGTACTTC. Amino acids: CASSPGLAGDAYEQYF. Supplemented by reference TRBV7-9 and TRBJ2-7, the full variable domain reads DTGVSQNPRHKITKRGQNVTFRCDPISEHNRLYWYRQTLGQGPEFLTYFQNEAQLEKSRLLSDRFSAERPKGSFSTLEIQRTEQGDSAMYLCASSPGLAGDAYEQYFGPGTRLTVT.

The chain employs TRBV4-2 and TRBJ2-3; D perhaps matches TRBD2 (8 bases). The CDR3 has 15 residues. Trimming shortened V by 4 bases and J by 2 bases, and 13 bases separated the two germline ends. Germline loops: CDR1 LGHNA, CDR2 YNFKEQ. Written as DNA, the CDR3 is TGTGCCAGCAGCCTTAGCGGGACAGCCACAGATACGCAGTATTTT. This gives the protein CASSLSGTATDTQYF.

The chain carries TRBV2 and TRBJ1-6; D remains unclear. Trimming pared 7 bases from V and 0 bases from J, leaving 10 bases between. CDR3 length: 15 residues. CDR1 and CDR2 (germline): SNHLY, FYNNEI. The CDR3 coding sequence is TGTGCCAGCATCCAGGTCATCTCCTATAATTCACCCCTCCACTTT. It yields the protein CASIQVISYNSPLHF.

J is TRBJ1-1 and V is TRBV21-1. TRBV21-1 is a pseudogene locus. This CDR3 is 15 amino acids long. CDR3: CASSKKIGVDTEAFF. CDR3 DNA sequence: TGTGCCAGCAGCAAAAAAATCGGGGTGGACACTGAAGCTTTCTTT.

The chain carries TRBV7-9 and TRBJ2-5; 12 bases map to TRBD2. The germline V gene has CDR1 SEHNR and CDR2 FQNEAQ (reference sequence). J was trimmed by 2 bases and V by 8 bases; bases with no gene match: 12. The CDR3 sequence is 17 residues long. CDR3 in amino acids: CASGQEGTSGLQETQYF. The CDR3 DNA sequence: TGTGCCAGCGGCCAGGAAGGGACTAGCGGGCTGCAAGAGACCCAGTACTTC.

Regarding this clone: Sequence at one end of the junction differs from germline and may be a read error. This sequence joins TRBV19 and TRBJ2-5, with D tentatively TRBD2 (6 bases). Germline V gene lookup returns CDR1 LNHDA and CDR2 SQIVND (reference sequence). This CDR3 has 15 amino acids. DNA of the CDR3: TGCGCCAGTAGTATCCGGGGTCCAACCGGGGGAGAGCAGTACTTC. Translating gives CASSIRGPTGGEQYF.

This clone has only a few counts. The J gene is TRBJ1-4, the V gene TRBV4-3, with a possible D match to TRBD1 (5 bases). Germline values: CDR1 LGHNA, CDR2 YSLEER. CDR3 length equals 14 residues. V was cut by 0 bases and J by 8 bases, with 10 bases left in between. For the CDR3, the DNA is TGCGCCAGCAGCCAAGATCAGGGCAGGGAAAAACTGTTTTTT. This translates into CASSQDQGREKLFF.

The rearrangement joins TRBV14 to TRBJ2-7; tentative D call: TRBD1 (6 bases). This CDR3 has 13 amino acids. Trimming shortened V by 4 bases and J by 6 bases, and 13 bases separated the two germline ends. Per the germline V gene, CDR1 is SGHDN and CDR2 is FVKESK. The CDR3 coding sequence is TGTGCCAGCAGCCGCAGGGGTCCGGGCGAGCAGTACTTC. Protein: CASSRRGPGEQYF.

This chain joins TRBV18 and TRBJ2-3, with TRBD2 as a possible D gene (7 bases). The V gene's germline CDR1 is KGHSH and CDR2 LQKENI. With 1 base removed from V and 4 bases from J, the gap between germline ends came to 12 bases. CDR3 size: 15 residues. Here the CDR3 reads CASSPRGGAADTQYF. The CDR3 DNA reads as TGTGCCAGCTCACCACGGGGGGGGGCCGCAGATACGCAGTATTTT.

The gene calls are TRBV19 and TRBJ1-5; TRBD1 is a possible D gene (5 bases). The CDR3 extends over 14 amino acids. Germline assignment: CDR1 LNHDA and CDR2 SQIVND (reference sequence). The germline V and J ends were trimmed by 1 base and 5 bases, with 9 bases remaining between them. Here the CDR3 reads CASSIGRVDQPQHF. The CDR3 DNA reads TGTGCCAGTAGTATAGGCAGGGTGGATCAGCCCCAGCATTTT.

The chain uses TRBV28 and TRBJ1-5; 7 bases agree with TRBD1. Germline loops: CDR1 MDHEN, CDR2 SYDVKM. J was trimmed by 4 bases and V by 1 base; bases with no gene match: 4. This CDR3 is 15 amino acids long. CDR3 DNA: TGTGCCAGCAGTTTATTAACGACAGGGAATCAGCCCCAGCATTTT. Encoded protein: CASSLLTTGNQPQHF.

In DNA form, the CDR3 reads TGCGCCAGCGGAGAGGGACTAGCGGGGGTTGAGCAGTTCTTC. Residues: CASGEGLAGVEQFF. The rearrangement links TRBV5-1 to TRBJ2-1, with 14 bases that match TRBD2. The trim removed 7 bases at V and 9 bases at J, leaving 6 bases unmatched. This CDR3 spans 14 amino acids. Germline CDR1 reads SGHRS; CDR2 reads YFSETQ. The variable domain in full, completed from reference TRBV5-1 and TRBJ2-1, reads KAGVTQTPRYLIKTRGQQVTLSCSPISGHRSVSWYQQTPGQGLQFLFEYFSETQRNKGNFPGRFSGRQFSNSRSEMNVSTLELGDSALYLCASGEGLAGVEQFFGPGTRLTVL.

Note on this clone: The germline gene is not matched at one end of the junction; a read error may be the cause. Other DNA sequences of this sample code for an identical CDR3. DNA of the CDR3: TGTGCCAGCAGTGAGGAGGGTGAGCTGTTCTTT. Its protein product is CASSEEGELFF. The genes are TRBV6-1 and TRBJ2-2, with a tentative D call TRBD2 (6 bases). The CDR3 sequence is 11 residues long. Germline V gene sequence: CDR1 MNHNS, CDR2 SASEGT.

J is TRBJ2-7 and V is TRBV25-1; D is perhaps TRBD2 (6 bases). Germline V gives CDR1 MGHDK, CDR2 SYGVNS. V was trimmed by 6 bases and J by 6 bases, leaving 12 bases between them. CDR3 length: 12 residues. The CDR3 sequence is CASSVAGIEQYF. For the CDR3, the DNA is TGTGCCAGCAGCGTGGCGGGGATCGAGCAGTACTTC.

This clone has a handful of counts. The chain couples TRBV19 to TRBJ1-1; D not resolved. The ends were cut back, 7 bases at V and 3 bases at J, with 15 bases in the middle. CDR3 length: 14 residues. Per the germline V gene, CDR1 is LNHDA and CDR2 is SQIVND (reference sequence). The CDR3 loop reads CASTMGGYYTEAFF. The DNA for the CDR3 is TGTGCCAGTACCATGGGAGGGTATTACACTGAAGCTTTCTTT.

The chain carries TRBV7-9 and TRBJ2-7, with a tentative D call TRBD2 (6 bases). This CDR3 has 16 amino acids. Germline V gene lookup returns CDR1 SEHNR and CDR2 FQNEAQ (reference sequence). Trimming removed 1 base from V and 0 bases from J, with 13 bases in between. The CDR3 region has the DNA TGTGCCAGCAGCTTAGTGTGGGGACTGACCTCCTACGAGCAGTACTTC. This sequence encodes CASSLVWGLTSYEQYF. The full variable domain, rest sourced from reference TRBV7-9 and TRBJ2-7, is DTGVSQNPRHKITKRGQNVTFRCDPISEHNRLYWYRQTLGQGPEFLTYFQNEAQLEKSRLLSDRFSAERPKGSFSTLEIQRTEQGDSAMYLCASSLVWGLTSYEQYFGPGTRLTVT.

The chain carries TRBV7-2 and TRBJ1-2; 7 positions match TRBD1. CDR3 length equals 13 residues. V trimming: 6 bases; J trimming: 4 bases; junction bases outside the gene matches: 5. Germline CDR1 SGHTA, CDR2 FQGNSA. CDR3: CASRYTGVYGYTF. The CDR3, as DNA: TGTGCCAGCAGATATACAGGGGTCTATGGCTACACCTTC.

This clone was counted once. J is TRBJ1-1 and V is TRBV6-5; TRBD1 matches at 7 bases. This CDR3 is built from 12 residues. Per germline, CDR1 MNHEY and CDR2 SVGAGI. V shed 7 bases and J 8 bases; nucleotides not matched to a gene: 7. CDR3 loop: CASTILRGEAFF. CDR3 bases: TGTGCCAGCACCATCCTCAGGGGGGAAGCTTTCTTT.